The sequence of this T cell receptor beta chain was determined in a study of T cells in Graves' hyperthyroidism and ophthalmopathy. The investigators amplified TCR beta CDR3 regions from RNA transcripts. HTBI primers were used for first-round RT-PCR of the TCR CDR3. TCRdb reprocessed the multiplex PCR reads via MiXCR and lists one record per CDR3 protein. The sample consists of fewer than 900,000 distinct CDR3 sequences, approximately 18% of them appearing once. The CDR3 runs 18 residues. V dropped 0 bases and J dropped 8 bases, with 27 bases sitting between them. Germline V gene data show CDR1 as DFQATT and CDR2 as SNEGSKA (reference sequence). This clonotype was counted at least ten times. Its cognate antigen is unknown. The blood was taken when hyperthyroidism was first diagnosed, before any ophthalmopathy symptoms showed up. Cells are PBMCs isolated from about 10 ml of fresh blood. Study results and limitations: Expanded thyroid clonotypes (above 0.001) were mostly also found in blood. From stable hyperthyroidism, ophthalmopathy was separated by a 13 V-J model.

The chain employs TRBV20-1 and TRBJ2-3; either TRBD1 or TRBD2 may fit D (7 bases each). The source of this sequence is a woman between 45 and 65 years old with Graves' hyperthyroidism that later progressed to Graves' ophthalmopathy. Material: blood. The chain's CDR3 is CSARDSGRSGGAQVTQYF. The CDR3 nucleotides are TGCAGTGCTAGAGATTCGGGCCGGTCAGGGGGGGCACAGGTTACGCAGTATTTT.